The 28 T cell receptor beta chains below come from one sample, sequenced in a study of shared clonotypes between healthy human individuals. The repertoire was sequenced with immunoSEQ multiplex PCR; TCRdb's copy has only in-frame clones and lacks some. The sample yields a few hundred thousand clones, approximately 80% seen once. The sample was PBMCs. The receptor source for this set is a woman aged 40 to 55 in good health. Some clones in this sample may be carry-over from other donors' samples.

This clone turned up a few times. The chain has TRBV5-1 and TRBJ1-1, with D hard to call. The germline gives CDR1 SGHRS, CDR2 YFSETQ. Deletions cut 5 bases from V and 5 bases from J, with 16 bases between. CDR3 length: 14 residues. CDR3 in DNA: TGCGCCAGCAGTCAGACACCCGCGGGGACTGAAGCTTTCTTT. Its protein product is CASSQTPAGTEAFF. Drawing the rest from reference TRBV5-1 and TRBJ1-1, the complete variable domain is KAGVTQTPRYLIKTRGQQVTLSCSPISGHRSVSWYQQTPGQGLQFLFEYFSETQRNKGNFPGRFSGRQFSNSRSEMNVSTLELGDSALYLCASSQTPAGTEAFFGQGTRLTVV.

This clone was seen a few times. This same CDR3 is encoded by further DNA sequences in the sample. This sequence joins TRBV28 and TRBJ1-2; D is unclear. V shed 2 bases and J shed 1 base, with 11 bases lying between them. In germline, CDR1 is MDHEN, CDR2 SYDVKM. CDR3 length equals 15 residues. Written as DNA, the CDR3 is TGTGCCAGCAGTTTAGCGGTCGGACTTAACTATGGCTACACCTTC. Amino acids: CASSLAVGLNYGYTF.

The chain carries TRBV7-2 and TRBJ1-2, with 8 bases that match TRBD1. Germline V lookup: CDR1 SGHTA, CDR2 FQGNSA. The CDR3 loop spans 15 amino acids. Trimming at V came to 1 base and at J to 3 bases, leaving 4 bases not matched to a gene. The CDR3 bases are TGTGCCAGCAGCTTAGGGACAGGGTCCGACTATGGCTACACCTTC. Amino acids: CASSLGTGSDYGYTF.

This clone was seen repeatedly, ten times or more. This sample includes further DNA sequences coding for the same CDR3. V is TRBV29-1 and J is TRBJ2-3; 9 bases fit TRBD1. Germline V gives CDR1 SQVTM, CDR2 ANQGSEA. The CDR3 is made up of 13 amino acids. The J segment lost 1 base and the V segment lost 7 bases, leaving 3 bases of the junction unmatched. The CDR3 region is CSARQGGTDTQYF. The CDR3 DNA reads TGCAGCGCAAGACAGGGGGGCACAGATACGCAGTATTTT.

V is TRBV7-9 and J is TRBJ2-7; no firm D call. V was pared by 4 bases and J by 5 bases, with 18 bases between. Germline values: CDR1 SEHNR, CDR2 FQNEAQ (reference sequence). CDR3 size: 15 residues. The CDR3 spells CASSSYPSVHHEQYF. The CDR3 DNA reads TGTGCCAGCAGCTCTTATCCCTCGGTCCATCACGAGCAGTACTTC.

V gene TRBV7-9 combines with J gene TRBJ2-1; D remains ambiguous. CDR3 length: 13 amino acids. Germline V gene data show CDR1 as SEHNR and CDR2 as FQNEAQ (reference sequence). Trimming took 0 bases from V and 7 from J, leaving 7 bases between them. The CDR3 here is CASSLAQRNEQFF. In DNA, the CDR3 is TGTGCCAGCAGCTTAGCACAACGGAATGAGCAGTTCTTC.

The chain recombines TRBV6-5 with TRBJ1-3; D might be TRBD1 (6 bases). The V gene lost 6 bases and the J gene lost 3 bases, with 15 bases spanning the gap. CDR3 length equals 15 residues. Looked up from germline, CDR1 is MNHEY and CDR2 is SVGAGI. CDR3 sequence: CASSLDRLGGNTIYF. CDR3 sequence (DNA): TGTGCCAGCAGCCTCGACAGGTTGGGTGGAAACACCATATATTTT.

The CDR3 DNA reads as TGCAGCGCTGACAGGGGGCTTGGCTACACCTTC. Its protein product is CSADRGLGYTF. This rearrangement joins TRBV29-1 to TRBJ1-2; 10 bases match TRBD1. The J segment lost 7 bases and the V segment lost 7 bases, leaving 3 bases of the junction unmatched. Germline assignment: CDR1 SQVTM and CDR2 ANQGSEA. The length of the CDR3 is 11 residues.

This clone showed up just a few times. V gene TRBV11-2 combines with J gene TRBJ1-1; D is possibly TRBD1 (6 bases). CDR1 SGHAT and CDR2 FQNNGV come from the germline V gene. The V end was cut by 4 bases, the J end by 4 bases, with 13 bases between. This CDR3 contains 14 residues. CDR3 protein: CASSSQGGSTEAFF. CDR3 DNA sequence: TGTGCCAGCAGCTCACAGGGAGGGAGCACTGAAGCTTTCTTT.

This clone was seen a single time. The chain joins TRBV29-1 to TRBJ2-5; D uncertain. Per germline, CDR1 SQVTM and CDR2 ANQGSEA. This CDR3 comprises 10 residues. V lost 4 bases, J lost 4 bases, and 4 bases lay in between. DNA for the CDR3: TGCAGCGTTGTGGGAGAGACCCAGTACTTC. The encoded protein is CSVVGETQYF.

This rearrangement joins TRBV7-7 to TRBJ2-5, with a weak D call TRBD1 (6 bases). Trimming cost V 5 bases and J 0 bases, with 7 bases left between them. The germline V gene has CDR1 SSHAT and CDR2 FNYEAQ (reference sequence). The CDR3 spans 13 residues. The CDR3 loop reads CASSQGYQETQYF. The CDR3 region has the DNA TGTGCCAGCAGCCAGGGGTACCAAGAGACCCAGTACTTC.

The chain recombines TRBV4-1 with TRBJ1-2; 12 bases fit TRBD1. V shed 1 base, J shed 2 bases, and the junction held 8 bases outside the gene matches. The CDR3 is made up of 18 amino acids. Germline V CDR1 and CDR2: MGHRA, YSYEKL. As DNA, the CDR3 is TGCGCCAGCAGCCAAGCCGGGACAGGGGGCGTTAAGAACTATGGCTACACCTTC. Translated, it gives CASSQAGTGGVKNYGYTF.

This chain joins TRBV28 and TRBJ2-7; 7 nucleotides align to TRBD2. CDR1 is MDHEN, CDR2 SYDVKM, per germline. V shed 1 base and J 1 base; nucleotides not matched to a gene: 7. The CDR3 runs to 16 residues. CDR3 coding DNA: TGTGCCAGCAGTTTATTCCGGACTAGAGTTTCCTACGAGCAGTACTTC. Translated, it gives CASSLFRTRVSYEQYF. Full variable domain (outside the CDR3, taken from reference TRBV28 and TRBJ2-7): DVKVTQSSRYLVKRTGEKVFLECVQDMDHENMFWYRQDPGLGLRLIYFSYDVKMKEKGDIPEGYSVSREKKERFSLILESASTNQTSMYLCASSLFRTRVSYEQYFGPGTRLTVT.

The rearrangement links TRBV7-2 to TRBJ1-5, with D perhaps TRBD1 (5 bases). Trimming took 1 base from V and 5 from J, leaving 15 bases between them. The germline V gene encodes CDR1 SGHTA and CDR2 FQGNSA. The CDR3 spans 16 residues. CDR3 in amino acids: CASSLGMGGGDQPQHF. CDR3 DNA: TGTGCCAGCAGCTTAGGGATGGGTGGAGGGGATCAGCCCCAGCATTTT.

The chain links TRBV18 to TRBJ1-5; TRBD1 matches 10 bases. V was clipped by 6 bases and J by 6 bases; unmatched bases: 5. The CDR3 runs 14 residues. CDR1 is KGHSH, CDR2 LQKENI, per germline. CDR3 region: CASSPGTGVQPQHF. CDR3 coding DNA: TGTGCCAGCTCCCCAGGGACAGGGGTTCAGCCCCAGCATTTT.

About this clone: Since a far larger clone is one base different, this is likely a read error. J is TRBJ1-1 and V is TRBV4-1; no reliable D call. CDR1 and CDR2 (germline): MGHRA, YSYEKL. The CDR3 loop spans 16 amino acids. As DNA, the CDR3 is TGCGCCAGCGGCCAAGACGTCCTAATGATGAACACTGAAGCTTTCTTT. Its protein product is CASGQDVLMMNTEAFF.

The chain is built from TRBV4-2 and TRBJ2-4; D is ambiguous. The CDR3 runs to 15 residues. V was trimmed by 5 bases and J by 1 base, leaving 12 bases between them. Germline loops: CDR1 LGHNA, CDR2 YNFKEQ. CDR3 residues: CASSLVSTAKNIQYF. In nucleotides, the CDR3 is TGTGCCAGCAGCTTGGTATCCACGGCCAAAAACATTCAGTACTTC.

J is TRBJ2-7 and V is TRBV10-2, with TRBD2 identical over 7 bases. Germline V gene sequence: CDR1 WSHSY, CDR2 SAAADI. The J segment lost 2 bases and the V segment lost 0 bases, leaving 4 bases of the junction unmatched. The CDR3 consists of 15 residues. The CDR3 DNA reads TGCGCCAGCAGTGAGTCGAGCGGGATCGCCTACGAGCAGTACTTC. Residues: CASSESSGIAYEQYF.

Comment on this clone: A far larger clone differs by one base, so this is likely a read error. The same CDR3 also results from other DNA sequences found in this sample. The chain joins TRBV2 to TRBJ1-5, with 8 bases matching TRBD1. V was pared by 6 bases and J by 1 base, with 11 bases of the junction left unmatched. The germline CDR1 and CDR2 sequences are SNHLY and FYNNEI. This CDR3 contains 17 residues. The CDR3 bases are TGTGCCAGCAGCGGACAGGGCGCGGGGTGGAGCAATCAGCCCCAGCATTTT. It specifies CASSGQGAGWSNQPQHF. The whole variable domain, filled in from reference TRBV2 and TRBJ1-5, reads EPEVTQTPSHQVTQMGQEVILRCVPISNHLYFYWYRQILGQKVEFLVSFYNNEISEKSEIFDDQFSVERPDGSNFTLKIRSTKLEDSAMYFCASSGQGAGWSNQPQHFGDGTRLSIL.

CDR3 protein: CASSEGRAGYTF. CDR3 DNA: TGTGCCAGCAGTGAAGGCAGGGCTGGCTACACCTTC. J is TRBJ1-2 and V is TRBV6-1; maybe TRBD1 (5 bases). The CDR3 length is 12 residues. Between the trimmed V and J ends, which lost 1 base and 7 bases, there was a span of 7 bases. Germline-derived CDR1 and CDR2 are MNHNS and SASEGT.

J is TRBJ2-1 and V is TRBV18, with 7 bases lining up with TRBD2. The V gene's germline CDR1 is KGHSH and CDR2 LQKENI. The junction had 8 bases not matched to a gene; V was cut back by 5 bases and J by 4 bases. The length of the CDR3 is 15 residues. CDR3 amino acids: CASSSAGTTYNEQFF. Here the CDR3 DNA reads TGTGCCAGCTCATCTGCCGGGACTACGTACAATGAGCAGTTCTTC.

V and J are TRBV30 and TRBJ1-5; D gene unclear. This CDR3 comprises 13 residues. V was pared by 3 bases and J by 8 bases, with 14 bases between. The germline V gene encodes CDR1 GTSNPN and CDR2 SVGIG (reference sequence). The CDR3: CAWSLRPKEPQHF. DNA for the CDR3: TGTGCCTGGAGCCTTCGGCCTAAGGAGCCCCAGCATTTT. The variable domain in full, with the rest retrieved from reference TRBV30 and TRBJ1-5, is SQTIHQWPATLVQPVGSPLSLECTVEGTSNPNLYWYRQAAGRGLQLLFYSVGIGQISSEVPQNLSASRPQDRQFILSSKKLLLSDSGFYLCAWSLRPKEPQHFGDGTRLSIL.

CDR3 DNA: TGTGCCTGGAGTGTAGGCGGGAATTCCTACGAGCAGTACTTC. Protein product: CAWSVGGNSYEQYF. V is TRBV30 and J is TRBJ2-7; maybe TRBD2 (6 bases). Germline CDR1 GTSNPN, CDR2 SVGIG (reference sequence). V lost 0 bases and J 1 base, leaving 10 bases between the germline ends. The CDR3 consists of 14 residues.

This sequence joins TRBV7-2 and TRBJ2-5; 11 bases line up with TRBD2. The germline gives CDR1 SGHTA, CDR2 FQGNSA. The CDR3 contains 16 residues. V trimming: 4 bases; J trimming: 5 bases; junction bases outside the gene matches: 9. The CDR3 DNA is TGTGCCAGCAGCTACTTAGCGGGAGGGCCGTGGGAGACCCAGTACTTC. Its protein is CASSYLAGGPWETQYF.

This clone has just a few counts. The CDR3 region is CASSQEGYEQYF. The CDR3 DNA follows: TGTGCCAGCAGCCAAGAGGGCTACGAGCAGTACTTC. The rearrangement uses TRBV4-2 and TRBJ2-7; unclear D gene. The V and J ends lost 0 bases and 3 bases respectively, with 3 bases between them. CDR1 LGHNA and CDR2 YNFKEQ come from the germline V gene. The CDR3 runs 12 residues.

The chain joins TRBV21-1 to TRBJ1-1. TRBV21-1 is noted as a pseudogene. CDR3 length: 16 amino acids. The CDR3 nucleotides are TGTGCCAGCAGCAATAGATGTCGGCAAGAGAACACTGAAGCTTTCTTT. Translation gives CASSNRCRQENTEAFF.

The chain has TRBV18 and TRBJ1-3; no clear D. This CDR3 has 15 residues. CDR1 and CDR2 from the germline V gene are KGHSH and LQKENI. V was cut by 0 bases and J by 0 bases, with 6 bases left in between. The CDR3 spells CASSPPGNSGNTIYF. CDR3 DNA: TGTGCCAGCTCACCACCGGGAAACTCTGGAAACACCATATATTTT.

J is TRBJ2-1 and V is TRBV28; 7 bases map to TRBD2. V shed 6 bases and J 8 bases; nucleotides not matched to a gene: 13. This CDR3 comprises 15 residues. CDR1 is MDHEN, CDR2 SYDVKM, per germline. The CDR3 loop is CASSRVGLVGHEQFF. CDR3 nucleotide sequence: TGTGCCAGCAGCCGAGTCGGACTAGTCGGCCATGAGCAGTTCTTC.